This T cell receptor (beta chain) was retrieved from a study of monozygotic twins with inflammatory bowel disease. As regards this clonotype: As yet, its antigen is unknown.

Study-wide points: Reduced clonotype sharing with other individuals was observed in IBD patients relative to healthy twins, especially with disease activity. No discrimination was achieved between different T cell subtypes. A lone strong IBD-associated signal or clonotype found no support.

PCR of TCRalpha and TCRbeta cDNA was nested, with two rounds of about 17 and 10 cycles. TCRdb processed the 5' RACE reads again and assigns one entry to each CDR3 protein, with no DNA. This specimen shows some 450,000 distinct CDR3 sequences; the ten leading clones hold 2.4%. The CDR3 contains 14 residues. This receptor was identified in a human donor with ulcerative colitis or Crohn's disease, or a healthy co-twin of an affected twin (not recorded which). Sequencing used blood. The chain couples TRBV12-3 or TRBV12-4 to TRBJ2-1; as DNA is missing, the TRBD1 call by TCRdb cannot be tested. The CDR3 sequence is CASSLFGQPNEQFF.